This is a list of T cell receptor beta chains from one sample in a study of blood T cell repertoires in COVID-19. Measured with immunoSEQ multiplex PCR; TCRdb has only the in-frame clones, and not every one. The sample lists roughly 60,000 clones; 70% to 90% were seen once. The sequenced material came from peripheral blood. All receptors come from a man between 70 and 80 years old with acute or convalescent COVID-19. CDR3s include the opening cysteine and the closing phenylalanine or tryptophan. D genes are given only for firm matches. Clone size, where shown, is once, few, many, or a class for clones that have expanded.

TGTGCCAGCTCACCCTCCCTCCAGGGCACTGAAGCTTTCTTT CASSPSLQGTEAFF - TRBJ1-1 - TRBV18
TGTGCCAGCAGCTTTCAGGGTCAATCCTATAATTCACCCCTCCACTTT CASSFQGQSYNSPLHF - TRBJ1-6 - TRBV7-9
TGCAGCGTTGTACGGGTGAGCGGGAGTGTGATTAGTACGGCCAAAAACATTCAGTACTTC CSVVRVSGSVISTAKNIQYF - TRBJ2-4 TRBD2 TRBV29-1
TGTGCCAGCAGCTTAGGTACGGTGAACACTGAAGCTTTCTTT CASSLGTVNTEAFF - TRBJ1-1 - TRBV7-2
TGTGCCAGCAGTGGACAGGGGTTTCAGCCCCAGCATTTT CASSGQGFQPQHF - TRBJ1-5 TRBD1 TRBV25-1
TGTGCCAGCAGCCAAGATACGGGTTCACCCCTCCACTTT CASSQDTGSPLHF - TRBJ1-6 - TRBV4-2
TGCGCCAGCAGCCCCGAGGGCGTTCAGCCCCAGCATTTT CASSPEGVQPQHF few TRBJ1-5 - TRBV5-1
TGTGCCAGCAGCCCCTTAGTAAGTGAGCAGTTCTTC CASSPLVSEQFF - TRBJ2-1 - TRBV12-3/TRBV12-4
TGTGCCAGCAGGAACAGGGGGCTAATGGACACCATATATTTT CASRNRGLMDTIYF few TRBJ1-3 TRBD1 TRBV28
TGTGCCAGCAGCTTTACAGAATACGCCTCTGGAAACACCATATATTTT CASSFTEYASGNTIYF once TRBJ1-3 - TRBV7-9
TGCGCCAGCAGCTTGGGGGGTAGCGAGTCCTACGAGCAGTACTTC CASSLGGSESYEQYF once TRBJ2-7 - TRBV5-1
TGTGCCAGTAGTATCTATGCTAGTAAGAGGGACAATGAGCAGTTCTTC CASSIYASKRDNEQFF - TRBJ2-1 - TRBV19
TGTGCCAGCACCTCGTACAGGTTGCGGAGTGGCTACACCTTC CASTSYRLRSGYTF - TRBJ1-2 - TRBV28
TGTGCCAGGGGAGGGGTGGCGAACACCGGGGAGCTGTTTTTT CARGGVANTGELFF - TRBJ2-2 TRBD2 TRBV7-8
TGTGCCAGCAGCCGCGGGAGGTCCTACGAGCAGTACTTC CASSRGRSYEQYF - TRBJ2-7 TRBD2 TRBV3-1/TRBV3-2
TGTGCCAGCAGCCCCAGACACCCCACCAGCCAAGCTTTCTTT CASSPRHPTSQAFF - TRBJ1-1 - TRBV9
TGTGCCAGCGCCGGGACAGTTTACGAGCAGTACTTC CASAGTVYEQYF - TRBJ2-7 TRBD1 TRBV6-5
TGTGCCAGCAGCTTAACGCCAGCCTACGAGCAGTACTTC CASSLTPAYEQYF - TRBJ2-7 - TRBV7-9
TGTGCCAGTAGTATGGCAAATCGTGCCTACACCTTC CASSMANRAYTF - TRBJ1-2 - TRBV19
TGTGCCAGCAGCTTTTTAGGGGCGGGAGAGCAGTACTTC CASSFLGAGEQYF - TRBJ2-7 - TRBV11-2
TGTGCCAGCAGCCAGGCTGGGGGGGCTGGAACTGAAGCTTTCTTT CASSQAGGAGTEAFF - TRBJ1-1 - TRBV4-2
TGTGCCGTACAGGGGGGAACTGAAGCTTTCTTT CAVQGGTEAFF - TRBJ1-1 TRBD1 TRBV6-6
TGTGCCAGCAGCCCTGGACTAGCGAGATTCAATGAGCAGTTCTTC CASSPGLARFNEQFF - TRBJ2-1 TRBD2 TRBV7-9
TGTGCCAGCAGCCCAAGCGGGGGGGCAGGGAATGAGCAGTTCTTC CASSPSGGAGNEQFF - TRBJ2-1 TRBD2 TRBV7-7
TGTGCCAGCAGCTTAACAGGGGTAGGATACGAGCAGTACTTC CASSLTGVGYEQYF - TRBJ2-7 TRBD1 TRBV2
TGTGCCATCAGTGAAGACAGGGCTAACTATGGCTACACCTTC CAISEDRANYGYTF few TRBJ1-2 TRBD1 TRBV10-3
TGTGCCAGCAGCGTAGGAGGGGGAGGGATGAACACTGAAGCTTTCTTT CASSVGGGGMNTEAFF - TRBJ1-1 - TRBV9
TGCGCCAGCAGCCAAGTTGCGGGGGGCCACGGCAGCTCCTACGAGCAGTACTTC CASSQVAGGHGSSYEQYF few TRBJ2-7 TRBD2 TRBV4-1
TGTGCCAGCAGCTTGGGCAGGGGGCTCGGGACTGAAGCTTTCTTT CASSLGRGLGTEAFF few TRBJ1-1 TRBD1 TRBV11-3
TGTGCCAGCAGTTACTTGACCGGGACAGGGTCCTACGAGCAGTACTTC CASSYLTGTGSYEQYF - TRBJ2-7 TRBD1 TRBV6-5
TGTGCCAGCAGCTACAACCCCGGACAGGGCAGGGAGACCCAGTACTTC CASSYNPGQGRETQYF once TRBJ2-5 TRBD1 TRBV7-9
TGTGCCAGCAGCTCAAACAGGGCGTCGCGTAATTCACCCCTCCACTTT CASSSNRASRNSPLHF - TRBJ1-6 - TRBV13
TGTGCCAGCAGCCAAGTGCGCCTAGAGACCCAGTACTTC CASSQVRLETQYF - TRBJ2-5 - TRBV14
TGTGCCAGCTCACCAGACCCCGGGACAGCAACCTACAATGAGCAGTTCTTC CASSPDPGTATYNEQFF - TRBJ2-1 TRBD1 TRBV18
TGTGCCAGTAGTCGGCTCAGACAAAACACTGAAGCTTTCTTT CASSRLRQNTEAFF - TRBJ1-1 - TRBV19
TGCGCCAGCAGCTCACCGGGACAGAGCTATGGCTACACCTTC CASSSPGQSYGYTF - TRBJ1-2 TRBD1 TRBV5-1
TGTGCCAGCAGCTTCTGGCCAGCAGGGCAGCCCCAGCATTTT CASSFWPAGQPQHF - TRBJ1-5 - TRBV5-5